The next 21 T cell receptor beta chains were all read from a single sample in a study of glioma-infiltrating T cells. TCR alpha and beta CDR3 regions were amplified from RNA using iRepertoire nested multiplex PCR. TCRdb recomputed calls from the multiplex PCR reads with MiXCR, one row per CDR3 protein. The sample includes 44,000 or so distinct CDR3 sequences, 20% to 25% of them seen just once. Sequenced: glioma tissue, nonneoplastic brain tissue, or PBMCs (not recorded which). All receptors come from a human donor with low-grade glioma or glioblastoma, undergoing nonglioma brain surgery, or in good health (not recorded which).

This clonotype was detected ten times or more. The chain joins TRBV20-1 to TRBJ1-2, with 7 bases matching TRBD1. This CDR3 is 16 amino acids long. V dropped 5 bases and J dropped 2; count of bases not matched to a gene: 14. CDR1 and CDR2 from the germline V gene are DFQATT and SNEGSKA (reference sequence). In DNA, the CDR3 is TGCAGTGCTCCCTATGGCCGACAGGGTTTAAACTATGGCTACACCTTC. Protein: CSAPYGRQGLNYGYTF.

Many counts were recorded for this clonotype. The gene calls are TRBV19 and TRBJ1-5; tentative D call: TRBD1 (5 bases). V was cut by 5 bases and J by 7 bases, with 18 bases left in between. Germline assignment: CDR1 LNHDA and CDR2 SQIVND (reference sequence). This CDR3 has 15 residues. CDR3 sequence: CASSPVPRRGQPQHF. The CDR3 region has the DNA TGTGCCAGTAGTCCCGTTCCCCGGAGGGGCCAGCCCCAGCATTTT.

This chain joins TRBV29-1 and TRBJ2-6; the D call may be TRBD1 or TRBD2 (5 bases each). The V gene lost 4 bases and the J gene lost 4 bases, with 8 bases spanning the gap. The germline CDR1 and CDR2 sequences are SQVTM and ANQGSEA. CDR3 length: 13 residues. The CDR3 loop reads CSVAGTGANVLTF. The CDR3 DNA reads as TGCAGCGTTGCAGGGACCGGGGCCAACGTCCTGACTTTC.

This clonotype was observed many times. The chain recombines TRBV20-1 with TRBJ2-7; 13 bases align to TRBD2. The CDR3 has 15 residues. Germline V gene data show CDR1 as DFQATT and CDR2 as SNEGSKA (reference sequence). J lost 2 bases, V lost 4 bases, and 5 bases had no gene match. The CDR3 here is CSANKGLAGTYEQYF. The CDR3 region has the DNA TGCAGTGCTAACAAGGGACTAGCGGGAACCTACGAGCAGTACTTC.

This clonotype was seen ten or more times. The V and J genes are TRBV16 and TRBJ1-1; no definite D call. This CDR3 has 13 amino acids. CDR1 and CDR2 (germline): KGHSY, FQNENV. Trimming shortened V by 5 bases and J by 1 base, and 8 bases separated the two germline ends. The CDR3 protein is CASSNTANTEAFF. The CDR3 region has the DNA TGTGCCAGCAGCAATACTGCGAACACTGAAGCTTTCTTT.

V is TRBV7-3 and J is TRBJ1-5; tentative D call: TRBD1 (5 bases). Germline assignment: CDR1 SGHTA and CDR2 FQGTGA. Trimming removed 6 bases from V and 3 bases from J, with 15 bases in between. This CDR3 has 15 residues. In nucleotides, the CDR3 is TGTGCCAGCAGAGGGGATCGGGGCACCAATCAGCCCCAGCATTTT. Protein product: CASRGDRGTNQPQHF.

This chain's CDR3 is CVSSLSDSNQPQHF. CDR3 in DNA: TGTGTTAGCAGTTTATCTGATAGCAATCAGCCCCAGCATTTT. The chain is built from TRBV28 and TRBJ1-5; D is uncertain. The CDR3 sequence is 14 residues long. Germline lookup yields CDR1 MDHEN and CDR2 SYDVKM.

Note on this clonotype: Just one base apart from a much larger clone, this may be a read error. This chain joins TRBV7-9 and TRBJ2-7; TRBD2 matches 12 bases. The V and J ends lost 5 bases and 4 bases, in that order; junction bases with no gene match: 6. The CDR3 sequence is 15 residues long. CDR1 SEHNR and CDR2 FQNEAQ come from the germline V gene (reference sequence). CDR3 DNA sequence: TGTGCCAGCAGCGCCCGGACTAGCGGGATTTACGAGCAGTACTTC. Translated: CASSARTSGIYEQYF.

This clonotype has a count of ten or more. This sequence joins TRBV7-9 and TRBJ1-2, with D possibly being TRBD1 (6 bases). V dropped 1 base and J dropped 4 bases, with 13 bases sitting between them. This CDR3 has 15 amino acids. CDR1 and CDR2 from the germline V gene are SEHNR and FQNEAQ (reference sequence). The CDR3 sequence is CASSLEAQGTYGYTF. CDR3 DNA: TGTGCCAGCAGCTTAGAGGCCCAGGGGACCTATGGCTACACCTTC. Combining the CDR3 with reference TRBV7-9 and TRBJ1-2 gives the whole variable domain DTGVSQNPRHKITKRGQNVTFRCDPISEHNRLYWYRQTLGQGPEFLTYFQNEAQLEKSRLLSDRFSAERPKGSFSTLEIQRTEQGDSAMYLCASSLEAQGTYGYTFGSGTRLTVV.

The V call is TRBV14, the J call TRBJ1-6; D is unresolved. The V gene lost 3 bases and the J gene lost 7 bases, with 4 bases spanning the gap. The germline CDR1 and CDR2 sequences are SGHDN and FVKESK. The CDR3 runs to 12 residues. DNA for the CDR3: TGTGCCAGCAGCCACGAGAATTCACCCCTCCACTTT. It is translated as CASSHENSPLHF.

This clonotype was seen repeatedly, ten times or more. The chain combines TRBV7-9 with TRBJ2-3, with a weak D call TRBD1 (5 bases). CDR3 length: 15 amino acids. V lost 5 bases to trimming and J lost 4 bases, with 16 bases between them. From germline, CDR1 is SEHNR and CDR2 FQNEAQ (reference sequence). This CDR3 reads CASSTSRDWADTQYF. DNA for the CDR3: TGTGCCAGCAGCACCTCCAGGGATTGGGCAGATACGCAGTATTTT.

This clonotype came up many times. The CDR3 DNA is TGTGCCAGCAGCCCCAGGGAACTCAACAATGAGCAGTTCTTC. It is translated as CASSPRELNNEQFF. The chain couples TRBV11-1 to TRBJ2-1; the D gene is possibly TRBD1 (5 bases). There are 14 residues in the CDR3. Trimming stripped 5 bases from V and 5 bases from J, with 13 bases between. The germline V gene encodes CDR1 SGHAT and CDR2 FQDESV (reference sequence). Full variable domain (missing parts from reference TRBV11-1 and TRBJ2-1): EAEVAQSPRYKITEKSQAVAFWCDPISGHATLYWYRQILGQGPELLVQFQDESVVDDSQLPKDRFSAERLKGVDSTLKIQPAELGDSAMYLCASSPRELNNEQFFGPGTRLTVL.

This clonotype came up once. The rearrangement uses TRBV12-3 or TRBV12-4 and TRBJ2-1; 9 bases are a match to TRBD2. The CDR3 sequence is 14 residues long. Unmatched junction bases numbered 5, after V lost 7 bases and J lost 4 bases. CDR3 sequence (DNA): TGTGCCAGCACCCCGACTAGCGGTTACAATGAGCAGTTCTTC. Translation: CASTPTSGYNEQFF.

This clonotype was picked up a small number of times. The V and J genes are TRBV14 and TRBJ2-2, with TRBD1 matching over 9 bases. The CDR3 sequence is 19 residues long. The V segment lost 0 bases and the J segment 3 bases; nucleotides outside the gene matches: 11. In germline, CDR1 is SGHDN, CDR2 FVKESK. The DNA of the CDR3 is TGTGCCAGCAGCCAAGATCTTGCACGGACAGGGGCGGACACCGGGGAGCTGTTTTTT. This encodes CASSQDLARTGADTGELFF.

This clonotype was seen a handful of times. The chain employs TRBV5-1 and TRBJ2-1; D assignment may be TRBD1 or TRBD2 (5 bases each). The CDR3 consists of 14 residues. In germline, CDR1 is SGHRS, CDR2 YFSETQ. Trimming removed 3 bases from V and 8 bases from J, with 15 bases in between. The CDR3 DNA sequence: TGCGCCAGCAGCTACTCCGGGGCCTGGGATGAGCAGTTCTTC. This codes for CASSYSGAWDEQFF.

This clonotype has a count of ten or more. In DNA form, the CDR3 reads TGTGCCAGTAGTACTGGGGCCGAGCAGTACTTC. Its protein is CASSTGAEQYF. The chain links TRBV19 to TRBJ2-7; weak D call: TRBD1 (5 bases). CDR3 length: 11 residues. Germline lookup yields CDR1 LNHDA and CDR2 SQIVND (reference sequence). V was pared by 4 bases and J by 6 bases, with 7 bases between.

For this clonotype: A much larger clone sits a single nucleotide away, making a read error possible. The genes are TRBV7-9 and TRBJ1-6; D is ambiguous. Germline V lookup: CDR1 SEHNR, CDR2 FQNEAQ (reference sequence). V lost 7 bases, J lost 7 bases, and 8 bases lay in between. There are 12 residues in the CDR3. The CDR3 DNA sequence: TGTGCCAGCACAACAGAGAATTCACCCCTCCACTTT. Its protein is CASTTENSPLHF.

This clonotype was seen repeatedly, ten times or more. The chain is built from TRBV27 and TRBJ1-1, with 7 bases that match TRBD1. This CDR3 contains 15 residues. Germline CDR1 is MNHEY and CDR2 is SMNVEV (reference sequence). Losses at the gene ends were 2 bases for V and 3 bases for J; bases not matched to a gene: 6. CDR3 protein: CASSLHSGTDTEAFF. CDR3 bases: TGTGCCAGCAGTTTACACTCTGGGACAGACACTGAAGCTTTCTTT.

J is TRBJ2-3 and V is TRBV6-1; TRBD2 matches 8 bases. The V and J ends lost 6 bases and 3 bases, in that order; junction bases with no gene match: 5. The CDR3 is 14 amino acids. Germline CDR1 reads MNHNS; CDR2 reads SASEGT. The CDR3 sequence: CASSKRGLTDTQYF. In DNA form, the CDR3 reads TGTGCCAGCAGCAAGCGGGGGTTGACAGATACGCAGTATTTT.

Relative to its sample, this clonotype is medium-sized (0.01 to 0.1%). The gene calls are TRBV20-1 and TRBJ2-5; 7 nucleotides line up with TRBD2. Germline CDR1 reads DFQATT; CDR2 reads SNEGSKA (reference sequence). V trimming: 4 bases; J trimming: 1 base; junction bases outside the gene matches: 9. The CDR3 contains 15 residues. CDR3 coding DNA: TGCAGTGCTAACTCTATGGGGGGGGTCCAAGAGACCCAGTACTTC. Its protein is CSANSMGGVQETQYF.

Relative to its sample, this clonotype is medium-sized. The chain couples TRBV6-1 to TRBJ2-7; 11 positions match TRBD2. J lost 6 bases, V lost 10 bases, and 8 bases had no gene match. The CDR3 extends over 13 amino acids. Germline CDR1 MNHNS, CDR2 SASEGT. The CDR3, as DNA: TGTGCCACCCGGGAGCTAGCGGGGGGCGAGCAGTACTTC. Its protein product is CATRELAGGEQYF.